The 16 T cell receptor beta chains below come from one sample, sequenced in a study of human T cells and chemical hapten exposure. TCRdb itself ran the RACE reads through MiXCR, one entry per CDR3 protein. The data contain a few hundred thousand distinct CDR3 sequences, nearly 5% of them singletons. Described time point: patch test 1, 2 weeks after DPC sensitization. Documented treatment: therapeutic diphenylcyclopropenone sensitization with weekly scalp DPC. The sequencing used whole blood, collected in connection with sensitization to the hapten diphenylcyclopropenone (DPC). Receptors originate from a woman aged 50 to 60 with alopecia areata. Some clones in this sample may be carry-over from other donors' samples.

This clonotype showed up many times. This chain joins TRBV27 and TRBJ2-1, with 8 nucleotides matching TRBD2. The germline V gene has CDR1 MNHEY and CDR2 SMNVEV (reference sequence). CDR3 length equals 16 residues. Unmatched junction bases numbered 13, after V lost 7 bases and J lost 5 bases. The CDR3 nucleotides are TGTGCCAGCACCCCCCTTGTCGCGGGAGGAAACAATGAGCAGTTCTTC. Its translation is CASTPLVAGGNNEQFF.

This clonotype appeared many times. J is TRBJ1-2 and V is TRBV12-3 or TRBV12-4; 8 bases map to TRBD1. V was pared by 6 bases and J by 0 bases, with 6 bases of the junction left unmatched. The CDR3 totals 15 residues. This chain's CDR3 is CASSRGQGTNYGYTF. The DNA for the CDR3 is TGTGCCAGCAGCCGCGGACAGGGCACTAACTATGGCTACACCTTC.

This clonotype has more than one count but fewer than ten. The rearrangement joins TRBV6-1 to TRBJ1-1; D perhaps matches TRBD1 (5 bases). CDR1 and CDR2 from the germline V gene are MNHNS and SASEGT. The CDR3 runs 13 residues. V lost 6 bases, J lost 7 bases, and 15 bases lay in between. The CDR3 loop reads CASSKGPSVEAFF. The DNA for the CDR3 is TGTGCCAGCAGCAAGGGGCCGTCGGTTGAAGCTTTCTTT.

The gene calls are TRBV7-2 and TRBJ2-1; 8 bases line up with TRBD2. CDR3 length: 17 amino acids. CDR1 and CDR2 from the germline V gene are SGHTA and FQGNSA. Trimming took 1 base from V and 0 from J; bases not matched to a gene: 5. For the CDR3, the DNA is TGTGCCAGCAGCTTAGTGGTTGCGGGGGGCTCCTACAATGAGCAGTTCTTC. Its protein is CASSLVVAGGSYNEQFF.

This clonotype was found many times. J is TRBJ1-3 and V is TRBV3-1; D uncertain. The ends were cut back, 0 bases at V and 0 bases at J, with 9 bases in the middle. In germline, CDR1 is LGHDT, CDR2 YNNKEL (reference sequence). The CDR3 is 16 amino acids. CDR3 in DNA: TGTGCCAGCAGCCAAGACCCGGCATACTCTGGAAACACCATATATTTT. It translates to CASSQDPAYSGNTIYF.

Of note for this clonotype: Being one base from a much bigger clone, this may be a read error. Since the CDR3 does not end with the conserved phenylalanine or tryptophan, this likely comes from a read error. The chain joins TRBV2 to TRBJ2-5; D perhaps matches TRBD2 (6 bases). The CDR3 spans 13 residues. Trimming stripped 4 bases from V and 2 bases from J, with 8 bases between. Germline values: CDR1 SNHLY, CDR2 FYNNEI. This CDR3 reads CASSAGGQETQYL. The CDR3, as DNA: TGTGCCAGCAGTGCTGGGGGGCAAGAGACCCAGTACCTC.

This chain joins TRBV6-5 and TRBJ2-7; D gene unclear. Germline assignment: CDR1 MNHEY and CDR2 SVGAGI. The CDR3 covers 14 residues. Trimming left V 0 bases short and J 3 bases short, with 9 bases between. This CDR3 reads CASSYSGYDYEQYF. The CDR3 nucleotides are TGTGCCAGCAGTTACTCTGGATATGACTACGAGCAGTACTTC.

This clonotype was detected only a few times. The CDR3 reads CSAEDRTGAYEQYF. DNA for the CDR3: TGCAGTGCCGAAGACCGGACAGGAGCCTACGAGCAGTACTTC. V and J are TRBV20-1 and TRBJ2-7, with TRBD1 identical over 7 bases. The ends lost 6 bases at V and 2 bases at J; junction bases unmatched: 10. Germline assignment: CDR1 DFQATT and CDR2 SNEGSKA (reference sequence). The CDR3 loop spans 14 amino acids.

This clonotype turned up a few times. J is TRBJ2-3 and V is TRBV2; D is uncertain. The V gene lost 7 bases and the J gene lost 1 base, with 9 bases spanning the gap. Germline V gene sequence: CDR1 SNHLY, CDR2 FYNNEI. The CDR3 contains 13 residues. The CDR3 is CASNPRGTDTQYF. The CDR3 DNA reads TGTGCCAGCAACCCAAGGGGCACAGATACGCAGTATTTT.

In this sample, this clonotype turned up many times. V is TRBV28 and J is TRBJ1-2; D not certain. V gave up 2 bases and J gave up 2 bases, with 9 bases separating them. Germline V gene sequence: CDR1 MDHEN, CDR2 SYDVKM. The CDR3 runs to 14 residues. The CDR3 sequence: CASSLATANYGYTF. The CDR3 nucleotides are TGTGCCAGCAGTTTAGCCACAGCAAACTATGGCTACACCTTC.

The V call is TRBV20-1, the J call TRBJ1-2, with a tentative D call TRBD1 (5 bases). The CDR3 contains 12 residues. Trimming removed 3 bases from V and 14 bases from J, with 19 bases in between. CDR1 is DFQATT, CDR2 SNEGSKA, per germline (reference sequence). This chain's CDR3 is CSASSGTWIRTF. The CDR3 region has the DNA TGCAGTGCTAGTTCGGGGACCTGGATAAGAACCTTC.

This clonotype occurred many times. The rearrangement joins TRBV7-6 to TRBJ1-1; the D is unclear. Deletions cut 6 bases from V and 0 bases from J, with 14 bases between. The CDR3 covers 15 residues. Germline V CDR1 and CDR2: SGHVS, FNYEAQ. CDR3 amino acids: CASSFSRTLNTEAFF. CDR3 DNA sequence: TGTGCCAGCAGTTTTTCCCGAACGTTGAACACTGAAGCTTTCTTT.

This clonotype appeared a few times. The genes are TRBV6-6 and TRBJ1-6; D is uncertain. Germline CDR1 is MNHNY and CDR2 is SVGAGI (reference sequence). The length of the CDR3 is 16 residues. V was clipped by 5 bases and J by 3 bases, with 14 bases between them. CDR3: CASSVSPGSYNSPLHF. CDR3 nucleotide sequence: TGTGCCAGCAGTGTCTCCCCGGGAAGCTATAATTCACCCCTCCACTTT.

This clonotype was observed a few times. The V and J genes are TRBV11-2 and TRBJ1-6; D not resolved. Trimming stripped 4 bases from V and 8 bases from J, with 6 bases between. This CDR3 has 12 residues. Germline V gene sequence: CDR1 SGHAT, CDR2 FQNNGV. The CDR3 sequence: CASSSQYSPLHF. The CDR3 DNA sequence: TGTGCCAGCAGCTCCCAATATTCACCCCTCCACTTT.

This clonotype was picked up a small number of times. This chain links TRBV7-2 with TRBJ2-2; D uncertain. In germline, CDR1 is SGHTA, CDR2 FQGNSA. V was clipped by 1 base and J by 6 bases, with 9 bases between them. The CDR3 spans 14 residues. DNA for the CDR3: TGTGCCAGCAGCTTAGGGGCTGGGTCCGGGGAGCTGTTTTTT. Its protein product is CASSLGAGSGELFF.

This sequence joins TRBV2 and TRBJ1-1; D gene unclear. CDR1 SNHLY and CDR2 FYNNEI come from the germline V gene. This CDR3 is built from 14 residues. Trimming pared 0 bases from V and 5 bases from J, leaving 10 bases between. CDR3 coding DNA: TGTGCCAGCAGTGAAGCTTTCGTGGGTACTGAAGCTTTCTTT. Protein product: CASSEAFVGTEAFF. The whole variable domain, remainder taken from reference TRBV2 and TRBJ1-1, is EPEVTQTPSHQVTQMGQEVILRCVPISNHLYFYWYRQILGQKVEFLVSFYNNEISEKSEIFDDQFSVERPDGSNFTLKIRSTKLEDSAMYFCASSEAFVGTEAFFGQGTRLTVV.